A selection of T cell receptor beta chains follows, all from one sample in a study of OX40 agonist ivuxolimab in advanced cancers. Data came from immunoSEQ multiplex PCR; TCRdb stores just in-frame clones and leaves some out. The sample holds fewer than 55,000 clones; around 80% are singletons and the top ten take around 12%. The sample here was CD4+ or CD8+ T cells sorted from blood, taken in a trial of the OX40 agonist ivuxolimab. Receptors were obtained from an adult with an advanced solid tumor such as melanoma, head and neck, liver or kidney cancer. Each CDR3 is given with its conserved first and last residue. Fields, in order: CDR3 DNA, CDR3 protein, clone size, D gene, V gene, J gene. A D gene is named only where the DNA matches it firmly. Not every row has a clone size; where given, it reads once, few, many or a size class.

CDR3 DNA: TGTGCCAGCAGTAATAACTATGGCTACACCTTC
CDR3 protein: CASSNNYGYTF
clone size: .
D gene: .
V gene: TRBV2
J gene: TRBJ1-2

CDR3 DNA: TGTGCCAGCAGCTTAGGGGTAGCGGGAGAGGACGAGCAGTACTTC
CDR3 protein: CASSLGVAGEDEQYF
clone size: .
D gene: TRBD2
V gene: TRBV11-2
J gene: TRBJ2-7

CDR3 DNA: TGTGCCAGTAGTGAACCAAACAGGGGTAGCACAGATACGCAGTATTTT
CDR3 protein: CASSEPNRGSTDTQYF
clone size: .
D gene: TRBD1
V gene: TRBV19
J gene: TRBJ2-3

CDR3 DNA: TGTGCCAGCACCAGAGTAAGCTACGAGCAGTACTTC
CDR3 protein: CASTRVSYEQYF
clone size: .
D gene: .
V gene: TRBV6-1
J gene: TRBJ2-7

CDR3 DNA: TGTGCCGGTGACTCGCGCACAGATACGCAGTATTTT
CDR3 protein: CAGDSRTDTQYF
clone size: .
D gene: .
V gene: TRBV2
J gene: TRBJ2-3

CDR3 DNA: TGCAGCGTACTCCGGAACACTGAAGCTTTCTTT
CDR3 protein: CSVLRNTEAFF
clone size: few
D gene: .
V gene: TRBV29-1
J gene: TRBJ1-1

CDR3 DNA: TGCGCCAGCAGCGACTGGAAAGATACGCAGTATTTT
CDR3 protein: CASSDWKDTQYF
clone size: .
D gene: .
V gene: TRBV4-1
J gene: TRBJ2-3

CDR3 DNA: TGTGCCAGCAGTGAACAGGGTACGACCACCGGGGAGCTGTTTTTT
CDR3 protein: CASSEQGTTTGELFF
clone size: .
D gene: .
V gene: TRBV2
J gene: TRBJ2-2

CDR3 DNA: TGTGCCAGCAGCTCCCCCCGGGACCGGTCGTCCTACGAGCAGTACTTC
CDR3 protein: CASSSPRDRSSYEQYF
clone size: .
D gene: .
V gene: TRBV7-2
J gene: TRBJ2-7

CDR3 DNA: TGCAGCGTCGCGGGCCGGGTTCGCGGGGAGCTGTTTTTT
CDR3 protein: CSVAGRVRGELFF
clone size: .
D gene: .
V gene: TRBV29-1
J gene: TRBJ2-2

CDR3 DNA: TGCGCCAGCAGCTACTACAATGAGCAGTTCTTC
CDR3 protein: CASSYYNEQFF
clone size: .
D gene: .
V gene: TRBV4-1
J gene: TRBJ2-1

CDR3 DNA: TGTGCCAGCAGCTCAGACAGAGCCGGGACCGAAGAGACCCAGTACTTC
CDR3 protein: CASSSDRAGTEETQYF
clone size: .
D gene: .
V gene: TRBV7-2
J gene: TRBJ2-5

CDR3 DNA: TGTGCCAGCAGGACCGGGACAGGGGGCGCGAAGAGCTATGGCTACACCTTC
CDR3 protein: CASRTGTGGAKSYGYTF
clone size: .
D gene: TRBD1
V gene: TRBV28
J gene: TRBJ1-2

CDR3 DNA: TGTGCCAGCAGGGCCCGGGGGTTATCCTACGAGCAGTACTTC
CDR3 protein: CASRARGLSYEQYF
clone size: .
D gene: .
V gene: TRBV28
J gene: TRBJ2-7

CDR3 DNA: TGTGCCAGCAGCTATCGACTAGCGGGAGTGGGGGAGACCCAGTACTTC
CDR3 protein: CASSYRLAGVGETQYF
clone size: .
D gene: TRBD2
V gene: TRBV7-2
J gene: TRBJ2-5

CDR3 DNA: TGCGCCAGCAGACCGACAGGGTCTGACGACACCGGGGAGCTGTTTTTT
CDR3 protein: CASRPTGSDDTGELFF
clone size: .
D gene: TRBD1
V gene: TRBV5-1
J gene: TRBJ2-2

CDR3 DNA: TGTGCCAGCACCTGGTTGGGGACAACTGTTGAGCAGTACTTC
CDR3 protein: CASTWLGTTVEQYF
clone size: .
D gene: .
V gene: TRBV2
J gene: TRBJ2-7

CDR3 DNA: TGTGCCAGCAGGATTCCTGGTTTTTCCTCCGGCTACACCTTC
CDR3 protein: CASRIPGFSSGYTF
clone size: once
D gene: .
V gene: TRBV28
J gene: TRBJ1-2

CDR3 DNA: TGCGCCAACCCCGGGACAGGGATCGATGAAGATGAAAAACTGTTTTTT
CDR3 protein: CANPGTGIDEDEKLFF
clone size: .
D gene: TRBD1
V gene: TRBV5-1
J gene: TRBJ1-4

CDR3 DNA: TGTGCCAGCAGGCCCCCCGGACAGGTTTTTGAGGACAATGAGCAGTTCTTC
CDR3 protein: CASRPPGQVFEDNEQFF
clone size: .
D gene: TRBD1
V gene: TRBV27
J gene: TRBJ2-1

CDR3 DNA: TGTGCCAGCAGTGAAGGACCGACCTACAATGAGCAGTTCTTC
CDR3 protein: CASSEGPTYNEQFF
clone size: .
D gene: .
V gene: TRBV25-1
J gene: TRBJ2-1

CDR3 DNA: TGTGCCACCCGATGGGGGGCTAGCACAGATACGCAGTATTTT
CDR3 protein: CATRWGASTDTQYF
clone size: .
D gene: .
V gene: TRBV27
J gene: TRBJ2-3

CDR3 DNA: TGTGCCAGTCGAAACGACAGGGAGGGCGAAGCTTTCTTT
CDR3 protein: CASRNDREGEAFF
clone size: .
D gene: TRBD1
V gene: TRBV19
J gene: TRBJ1-1

CDR3 DNA: TGTGCCACCAGCACAAGCGGGAGGGCCCAGGAGACCCAGTACTTC
CDR3 protein: CATSTSGRAQETQYF
clone size: .
D gene: TRBD2
V gene: TRBV15
J gene: TRBJ2-5

CDR3 DNA: TGTGCCAGCTCATCTCTGGGGCAGGGGGACACTGAAGCTTTCTTT
CDR3 protein: CASSSLGQGDTEAFF
clone size: .
D gene: TRBD1
V gene: TRBV18
J gene: TRBJ1-1

CDR3 DNA: TGTGCCTGGGCCCGCGCGGCCGTGGCAGATACGCAGTATTTT
CDR3 protein: CAWARAAVADTQYF
clone size: .
D gene: .
V gene: TRBV30
J gene: TRBJ2-3

CDR3 DNA: TGTGCCAGCAGTTTATCTTCCCCCAATGAGCAGTTCTTC
CDR3 protein: CASSLSSPNEQFF
clone size: few
D gene: .
V gene: TRBV28
J gene: TRBJ2-1

CDR3 DNA: TGTGCCAGCAACCCAACTAGCTCTGGGGCCAACGTCCTGACTTTC
CDR3 protein: CASNPTSSGANVLTF
clone size: .
D gene: .
V gene: TRBV5-4
J gene: TRBJ2-6

CDR3 DNA: TGTGCCAGCAGCTTAGCAGAAGGGATTGGCTACACCTTC
CDR3 protein: CASSLAEGIGYTF
clone size: .
D gene: .
V gene: TRBV7-8
J gene: TRBJ1-2

CDR3 DNA: TGCGCCAGCAGCCAAGATGATGGGGGGCTGGCTGGAAACACCATATATTTT
CDR3 protein: CASSQDDGGLAGNTIYF
clone size: .
D gene: .
V gene: TRBV4-3
J gene: TRBJ1-3

CDR3 DNA: TGTGCCAGCAAAGGGACGGGACTAGCGGGAGCCGGCACCGGGGAGCTGTTTTTT
CDR3 protein: CASKGTGLAGAGTGELFF
clone size: .
D gene: TRBD2
V gene: TRBV27
J gene: TRBJ2-2

CDR3 DNA: TGTGCCTGGAGTGTACTGGGACTGCAAGAGACCCAGTACTTC
CDR3 protein: CAWSVLGLQETQYF
clone size: .
D gene: .
V gene: TRBV30
J gene: TRBJ2-5

CDR3 DNA: TGTGCCAGCAGCTCGGACACGGAGTTTTTGCCCCAGCATTTT
CDR3 protein: CASSSDTEFLPQHF
clone size: few
D gene: .
V gene: TRBV7-9
J gene: TRBJ1-5

CDR3 DNA: TGTGCCAGCAGTCCACTATCCCGCCTCTATGGCTACACCTTC
CDR3 protein: CASSPLSRLYGYTF
clone size: .
D gene: .
V gene: TRBV28
J gene: TRBJ1-2

CDR3 DNA: TGTGCCAGCAGCCATCACGGGGAAGAGACCCAGTACTTC
CDR3 protein: CASSHHGEETQYF
clone size: .
D gene: .
V gene: TRBV7-2
J gene: TRBJ2-5

CDR3 DNA: TGCGCCAGCAGCTTGGCTACGTACTCTGGAAACACCATATATTTT
CDR3 protein: CASSLATYSGNTIYF
clone size: .
D gene: .
V gene: TRBV5-1
J gene: TRBJ1-3

CDR3 DNA: TGCAGCGTTGGGCAGGACTCCTACAATGAGCAGTTCTTC
CDR3 protein: CSVGQDSYNEQFF
clone size: .
D gene: .
V gene: TRBV29-1
J gene: TRBJ2-1

CDR3 DNA: TGTGCCTGGAGTTCGCGGCAGGGATTGGGGACAGATACGCAGTATTTT
CDR3 protein: CAWSSRQGLGTDTQYF
clone size: .
D gene: .
V gene: TRBV30
J gene: TRBJ2-3

CDR3 DNA: TGTGCCATCACTAAAGGGACAGGGAATCATGGCTACACCTTC
CDR3 protein: CAITKGTGNHGYTF
clone size: .
D gene: TRBD1
V gene: TRBV10-3
J gene: TRBJ1-2

CDR3 DNA: TGTGCCAGCAGCTTAGAGCGGGGCACAGATACGCAGTATTTT
CDR3 protein: CASSLERGTDTQYF
clone size: once
D gene: .
V gene: TRBV7-2
J gene: TRBJ2-3

CDR3 DNA: TGTGCCAGCAGCGTATTTAATGAGCAGTTCTTC
CDR3 protein: CASSVFNEQFF
clone size: .
D gene: .
V gene: TRBV7-2
J gene: TRBJ2-1